The 27 T cell receptor beta chains below all came from one sample that was sequenced in a study of T cells after yellow fever vaccination. TCRdb itself ran the 5' RACE reads through MiXCR, one entry per CDR3 protein. Of some 300,000 distinct CDR3 sequences in the sample, 7.5% to 9.5% were seen once. The sample consisted of CD4+ T cells sorted from PBMCs, taken 5 days after the yellow fever booster vaccination. The receptors stem from a man aged 18 to 29 who received the YFV17D yellow fever vaccine.

V gene TRBV18 combines with J gene TRBJ2-7; a weak D match, TRBD1 (6 bases). The CDR3 has 15 amino acids. Germline V CDR1 and CDR2: KGHSH, LQKENI. V shed 3 bases and J shed 6 bases, with 18 bases lying between them. In DNA, the CDR3 is TGTGCCAGCTCACCCGCAAACAGGGATTTTGGCGAGCAGTACGTC. Its translation: CASSPANRDFGEQYV.

This clonotype was seen repeatedly, ten times or more. The CDR3 region has the DNA TGTGCCAGCTCACCACCGGGGAGCCAAGAGACCCAGTACTTC. It encodes CASSPPGSQETQYF. The rearrangement links TRBV18 to TRBJ2-5, with D maybe TRBD2 (5 bases). V was shortened by 0 bases and J by 1 base, with 6 bases between the two germline ends. Germline CDR1 KGHSH, CDR2 LQKENI. This CDR3 is 14 amino acids long.

The chain has TRBV6-2 or TRBV6-3 and TRBJ2-2, with TRBD1 identical over 8 bases. This CDR3 has 14 amino acids. After removal of 6 bases from V and 3 bases from J, the junction contained 3 bases not matched to a gene. Germline loops: CDR1 MNHEY, CDR2 SVGEGT. This CDR3 is CASRDRGDTGELFF. The CDR3, as DNA: TGTGCCAGCAGAGACAGGGGTGACACCGGGGAGCTGTTTTTT.

On this clonotype itself: At one of its ends the junction is not consistent with the germline gene, which may arise from a read error. V gene TRBV5-1 combines with J gene TRBJ2-5; D uncertain. There are 15 residues in the CDR3. The germline gives CDR1 SGHRS, CDR2 YFSETQ. Here the CDR3 DNA reads TGCGCCAGCAGCTTGGCCCAACCGGCTCAAGAGACCAAGTACTTC. Translated: CASSLAQPAQETKYF.

This clonotype was detected ten times or more. This chain uses TRBV5-1 with TRBJ1-2; possibly TRBD1 for D (6 bases). Germline CDR1 SGHRS, CDR2 YFSETQ. The CDR3 totals 15 residues. Trimming removed 3 bases from V and 2 bases from J, with 14 bases in between. The CDR3 protein is CASSWAGTSNYGYTF. The CDR3 nucleotides are TGCGCCAGCAGCTGGGCCGGGACATCGAACTATGGCTACACCTTC. Combining the CDR3 with reference TRBV5-1 and TRBJ1-2 gives the whole variable domain KAGVTQTPRYLIKTRGQQVTLSCSPISGHRSVSWYQQTPGQGLQFLFEYFSETQRNKGNFPGRFSGRQFSNSRSEMNVSTLELGDSALYLCASSWAGTSNYGYTFGSGTRLTVV.

V gene TRBV20-1 combines with J gene TRBJ2-1; 10 bases are a match to TRBD2. Trimming removed 6 bases from V and 2 bases from J; junction bases left unmatched: 4. The germline CDR1 and CDR2 sequences are DFQATT and SNEGSKA (reference sequence). CDR3 length: 14 residues. The CDR3 loop reads CSAQAGGPYNEQFF. The CDR3 DNA reads as TGCAGTGCACAAGCGGGGGGGCCCTACAATGAGCAGTTCTTC.

The chain is built from TRBV7-2 and TRBJ1-5; 7 bases match TRBD1. Losses at the gene ends were 5 bases for V and 4 bases for J; bases not matched to a gene: 8. The CDR3 loop spans 15 amino acids. CDR1 is SGHTA and CDR2 is FQGNSA in the germline V gene. CDR3 amino acids: CASSPTGLTNQPQHF. The CDR3 DNA reads TGTGCCAGCAGCCCGACAGGGCTCACAAATCAGCCCCAGCATTTT.

The chain employs TRBV5-4 and TRBJ1-4; no definite D call. V lost 0 bases to trimming and J lost 6 bases, with 6 bases between them. The CDR3 is made up of 13 amino acids. Germline V gives CDR1 SGHNT, CDR2 YYREEE (reference sequence). The CDR3 DNA sequence: TGTGCCAGCAGCTTGGTGGCAGATGAAAAACTGTTTTTT. Translating gives CASSLVADEKLFF.

This clonotype was found a few times. The chain carries TRBV9 and TRBJ2-5, with D perhaps matching TRBD1 (5 bases). This CDR3 spans 14 amino acids. In germline, CDR1 is SGDLS, CDR2 YYNGEE. V was cut by 3 bases and J by 4 bases, with 13 bases left in between. The CDR3 is CASSALRGPETQYF. The CDR3 nucleotides read TGTGCCAGCAGCGCGCTTAGGGGCCCAGAGACCCAGTACTTC.

The chain has TRBV28 and TRBJ1-2, with TRBD1 matching 7 bases. CDR3 length equals 13 residues. Germline trimming cut 5 bases from V and 4 bases from J; bases unmatched to any gene: 4. Looked up from germline, CDR1 is MDHEN and CDR2 is SYDVKM. The DNA of the CDR3 is TGTGCCAGCAGTGCTGACAGGGCCTATGGCTACACCTTC. It translates to CASSADRAYGYTF.

This clonotype was recorded a few times. V is TRBV7-2 and J is TRBJ2-2, with D possibly matching TRBD1 (6 bases). CDR1 and CDR2 from the germline V gene are SGHTA and FQGNSA. The V end lost 8 bases, the J end lost 2 bases, and 12 bases lay between the germline ends. The CDR3 contains 14 residues. The CDR3 sequence: CASGTMRNTGELFF. CDR3 sequence (DNA): TGTGCCAGCGGGACAATGAGAAACACCGGGGAGCTGTTTTTT.

This clonotype was counted only a few times. V is TRBV6-1 and J is TRBJ2-1; unclear D gene. V shed 2 bases and J shed 9 bases, with 11 bases lying between them. Germline V gene lookup returns CDR1 MNHNS and CDR2 SASEGT. The CDR3 has 13 residues. CDR3 region: CASSEYARAEQFF. In DNA form, the CDR3 reads TGTGCCAGCAGTGAATATGCCCGAGCTGAGCAGTTCTTC.

The rearrangement links TRBV6-2 or TRBV6-3 to TRBJ2-3; D possibly corresponds to TRBD2 (5 bases). The CDR3 totals 15 residues. Trimming cost V 0 bases and J 7 bases, with 14 bases left between them. Germline V gene lookup returns CDR1 MNHEY and CDR2 SVGEGT. The CDR3 protein is CASSYSSDPTYTQYF. CDR3 bases: TGTGCCAGCAGTTACTCTAGCGACCCAACCTATACGCAGTATTTT.

The J gene is TRBJ2-7, the V gene TRBV11-2, with D tentatively TRBD1 (5 bases). The V end was cut by 5 bases, the J end by 10 bases, with 15 bases between. Germline lookup yields CDR1 SGHAT and CDR2 FQNNGV. The CDR3 is made up of 12 amino acids. CDR3 loop: CASSGPTETQYV. CDR3 coding DNA: TGTGCCAGCAGCGGACCGACAGAGACCCAGTACGTC.

This clonotype has at least ten counts. The rearrangement uses TRBV7-2 and TRBJ1-5, with D possibly TRBD1 on 5 matching bases. CDR1 is SGHTA and CDR2 is FQGNSA in the germline V gene. CDR3 size: 13 residues. V lost 10 bases, J lost 4 bases, and 14 bases lay in between. The chain's CDR3 is CATSGTPNQPQHF. CDR3 DNA sequence: TGTGCCACCTCCGGGACGCCGAATCAGCCCCAGCATTTT. Full variable domain (rest looked up from reference TRBV7-2 and TRBJ1-5): GAGVSQSPSNKVTEKGKDVELRCDPISGHTALYWYRQSLGQGLEFLIYFQGNSAPDKSGLPSDRFSAERTGGSVSTLTIQRTQQEDSAVYLCATSGTPNQPQHFGDGTRLSIL.

This clonotype occurred many times. The chain carries TRBV6-2 or TRBV6-3 and TRBJ2-7; 7 bases line up with TRBD2. CDR1 is MNHEY, CDR2 SVGEGT, per germline. Germline trimming cut 5 bases from V and 10 bases from J; bases unmatched to any gene: 14. The CDR3 runs to 14 residues. Here the CDR3 reads CASSPVGREQEQYV. The CDR3 nucleotides read TGTGCCAGCAGTCCCGTCGGGCGGGAGCAAGAACAGTACGTC.

This clonotype was observed a few times. V gene TRBV3-1 combines with J gene TRBJ1-6; no reliable D call. The V gene's germline CDR1 is LGHDT and CDR2 YNNKEL (reference sequence). The CDR3 is 13 residues long. Trimming shortened V by 4 bases and J by 8 bases, and 9 bases separated the two germline ends. The CDR3 DNA follows: TGTGCCAGCAGCCTGACGGATGATTCACCCCTCCACTTT. Protein sequence: CASSLTDDSPLHF.

Ten or more counts support this clonotype. The chain uses TRBV11-2 and TRBJ2-3; 9 bases map to TRBD1. This CDR3 is built from 15 residues. The V gene end was trimmed by 5 bases and the J gene end by 6 bases; junction bases not matched to a gene: 9. Germline values: CDR1 SGHAT, CDR2 FQNNGV. CDR3 protein: CASSPRQGGFDTQYF. The DNA for the CDR3 is TGTGCCAGCAGCCCCCGACAGGGGGGGTTTGATACGCAGTATTTT.

This clonotype was detected a few times. The genes are TRBV7-2 and TRBJ1-1; a weak D match, TRBD1 (5 bases). This CDR3 region has 11 residues. Per the germline V gene, CDR1 is SGHTA and CDR2 is FQGNSA. V lost 3 bases, J lost 11 bases, and 10 bases lay in between. CDR3 residues: CASSLGPGAFF. CDR3 coding DNA: TGTGCCAGCAGCTTGGGACCTGGGGCTTTCTTT.

This chain uses TRBV5-1 with TRBJ2-7, with D possibly being TRBD2 (5 bases). Looked up from germline, CDR1 is SGHRS and CDR2 is YFSETQ. The length of the CDR3 is 15 residues. Trimming cost V 1 base and J 3 bases, with 14 bases left between them. The CDR3 spells CASSLFGTAGYEQYF. The DNA of the CDR3 is TGCGCCAGCAGCTTGTTCGGAACCGCGGGCTACGAGCAGTACTTC.

This chain joins TRBV7-9 and TRBJ2-5; the match to TRBD2 covers 8 bases. This CDR3 comprises 17 residues. Germline V gene lookup returns CDR1 SEHNR and CDR2 FQNEAQ (reference sequence). J gave up 3 bases and V 5 bases, and 14 bases lay outside the gene matches. The CDR3 bases are TGTGCCAGCAGCCCCATTCCCGCGGGGGGTTGGGAAGAGACCCAGTACTTC. This encodes CASSPIPAGGWEETQYF.

This chain's CDR3 is CASSLLDRGQVGYTF. Here the CDR3 DNA reads TGTGCCAGCAGCTTGCTTGACAGGGGGCAAGTTGGCTACACCTTC. The chain uses TRBV5-6 and TRBJ1-2; 10 bases are a match to TRBD1. This CDR3 spans 15 amino acids. From germline, CDR1 is SGHDT and CDR2 YYEEEE. The V gene end was trimmed by 1 base and the J gene end by 7 bases; junction bases not matched to a gene: 7. Full variable domain (remainder filled in from reference TRBV5-6 and TRBJ1-2): DAGVTQSPTHLIKTRGQQVTLRCSPKSGHDTVSWYQQALGQGPQFIFQYYEEEERQRGNFPDRFSGHQFPNYSSELNVNALLLGDSALYLCASSLLDRGQVGYTFGSGTRLTVV.

The gene calls are TRBV5-4 and TRBJ2-3, with D possibly being TRBD1 (5 bases). The CDR3 has 13 amino acids. Germline V lookup: CDR1 SGHNT, CDR2 YYREEE (reference sequence). V lost 2 bases and J lost 4, with 8 bases in between. The CDR3 DNA follows: TGTGCCAGCAGCTTTGCAGGGCCAGATACGCAGTATTTT. Protein product: CASSFAGPDTQYF. Filled out from reference TRBV5-4 and TRBJ2-3, the complete variable domain reads ETGVTQSPTHLIKTRGQQVTLRCSSQSGHNTVSWYQQALGQGPQFIFQYYREEENGRGNFPPRFSGLQFPNYSSELNVNALELDDSALYLCASSFAGPDTQYFGPGTRLTVL.

This clonotype was picked up a small number of times. The genes are TRBV7-2 and TRBJ1-1; 8 positions match TRBD1. This CDR3 region has 16 residues. The V gene's germline CDR1 is SGHTA and CDR2 FQGNSA. J gave up 1 base and V 4 bases, and 8 bases lay outside the gene matches. CDR3 in amino acids: CASSWSRTGSNTEAFF. In DNA form, the CDR3 reads TGTGCCAGCAGCTGGAGTCGGACAGGGTCGAACACTGAAGCTTTCTTT.

This clonotype was seen more than once but under ten times. This rearrangement joins TRBV7-8 to TRBJ2-1, with 7 bases identical to TRBD1. The CDR3 contains 17 residues. V was clipped by 0 bases and J by 3 bases; unmatched bases: 8. CDR1 is SGHVS, CDR2 FQNEAQ, per germline. CDR3 coding DNA: TGTGCCAGCAGCTTAGCGCACGGGACAGCGAGCTACAATGAGCAGTTCTTC. This sequence encodes CASSLAHGTASYNEQFF.

This clonotype has at least ten counts. The rearrangement joins TRBV12-3 or TRBV12-4 to TRBJ2-5; D gene unclear. The CDR3 spans 11 residues. Trimming stripped 3 bases from V and 4 bases from J, with 3 bases between. CDR3 sequence reads: CASSLLETQYF. The DNA for the CDR3 is TGTGCCAGCAGTTTGTTAGAGACCCAGTACTTC.

This clonotype was found a few times. V is TRBV10-2 and J is TRBJ2-2, with TRBD1 identical over 7 bases. Germline assignment: CDR1 WSHSY and CDR2 SAAADI. V lost 10 bases to trimming and J lost 2 bases; unmatched junction nucleotides: 13. CDR3 length equals 16 residues. The CDR3 sequence is CATITRQGLNTGELFF. CDR3 sequence (DNA): TGCGCCACCATCACTCGACAGGGCTTAAACACCGGGGAGCTGTTTTTT.